Shown below are 5 T cell receptor beta chains from a single sample sequenced in a study of CXCR4 blockade with PD-1 therapy in pancreatic cancer. Method: immunoSEQ multiplex PCR; TCRdb's copy keeps in-frame clones and lacks some. The sample comprises roughly 18,000 clones, about 72% of which are singletons, and around 6.1% rests with the top ten. What was sequenced was tumor tissue. Receptors originate from a human donor with pancreatic ductal adenocarcinoma.

This clone was seen many times. This sequence joins TRBV12-5 and TRBJ2-5; 8 nucleotides agree with TRBD2. The CDR3 spans 15 residues. Germline CDR1 LGHNT, CDR2 FRNRAP. The DNA for the CDR3 is TGTGCCAGCACCTTCGGGGGGGAGGGCCGAGAGACCCAGTACTTC. Translation gives CASTFGGEGRETQYF.

In DNA form, the CDR3 reads TGTGCCTGGGGCCCCGGGACAGGGTATAATTCACCCCTCCACTTT. This codes for CAWGPGTGYNSPLHF. This sequence joins TRBV30 and TRBJ1-6, with 9 bases identical to TRBD1. The junction had 6 bases not matched to a gene; V was cut back by 5 bases and J by 4 bases. Germline assignment: CDR1 GTSNPN and CDR2 SVGIG (reference sequence). The CDR3 loop spans 15 amino acids.

This clone was detected once. V and J are TRBV28 and TRBJ1-1, with D perhaps matching TRBD1 (5 bases). V shed 2 bases and J shed 1 base, with 14 bases lying between them. CDR1 and CDR2 from the germline V gene are MDHEN and SYDVKM. This CDR3 region has 16 residues. The CDR3 region is CASSLEVWDPNTEAFF. The CDR3 DNA reads as TGTGCCAGCAGTTTAGAGGTATGGGACCCGAACACTGAAGCTTTCTTT.

This clone has only one observation. V is TRBV15 and J is TRBJ1-5; possible D gene TRBD1, 6 bases. The CDR3 sequence is 17 residues long. CDR1 LNHNV and CDR2 YYDKDF come from the germline V gene (reference sequence). V was cut by 0 bases and J by 2 bases, with 14 bases left in between. The CDR3 loop reads CATSRDRGAEGNQPQHF. The CDR3 coding sequence is TGTGCCACCAGCAGAGATCGGGGGGCTGAGGGCAATCAGCCCCAGCATTTT. Based on the CDR3 plus reference TRBV15 and TRBJ1-5, the full variable domain is DAMVIQNPRYQVTQFGKPVTLSCSQTLNHNVMYWYQQKSSQAPKLLFHYYDKDFNNEADTPDNFQSRRPNTSFCFLDIRSPGLGDTAMYLCATSRDRGAEGNQPQHFGDGTRLSIL.

This chain joins TRBV6-8 and TRBJ1-1; no firm D call. The CDR3 runs to 13 residues. Germline V lookup: CDR1 MNHGY, CDR2 SAAAGT. V shed 5 bases and J shed 11 bases, with 18 bases lying between them. DNA for the CDR3: TGTGCCAGCAGTGACCGGGTCCATTCGAGGGCTTTCTTT. Protein product: CASSDRVHSRAFF.